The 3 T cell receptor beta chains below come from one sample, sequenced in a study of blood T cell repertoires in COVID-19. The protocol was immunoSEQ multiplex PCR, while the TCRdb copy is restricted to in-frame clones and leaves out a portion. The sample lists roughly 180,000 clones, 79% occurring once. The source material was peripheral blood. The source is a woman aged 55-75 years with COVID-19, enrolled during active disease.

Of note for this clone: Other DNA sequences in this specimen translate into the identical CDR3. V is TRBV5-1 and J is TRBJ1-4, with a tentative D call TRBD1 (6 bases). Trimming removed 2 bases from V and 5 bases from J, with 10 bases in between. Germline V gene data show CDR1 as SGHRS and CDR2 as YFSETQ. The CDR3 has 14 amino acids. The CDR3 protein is CASSLRGINEKLFF. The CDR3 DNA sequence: TGCGCCAGCAGCTTAAGGGGGATCAATGAAAAACTGTTTTTT.

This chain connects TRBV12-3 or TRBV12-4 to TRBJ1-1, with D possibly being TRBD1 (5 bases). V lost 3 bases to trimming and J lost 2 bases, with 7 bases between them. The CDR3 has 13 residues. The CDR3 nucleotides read TGTGCCAGCAGTTTCCAGGGTAACACTGAAGCTTTCTTT. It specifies CASSFQGNTEAFF.

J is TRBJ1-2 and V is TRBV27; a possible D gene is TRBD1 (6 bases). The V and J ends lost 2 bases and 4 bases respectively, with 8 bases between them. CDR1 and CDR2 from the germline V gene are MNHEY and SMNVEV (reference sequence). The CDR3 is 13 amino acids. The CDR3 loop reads CASSLGGRYGYTF. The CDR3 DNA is TGTGCCAGCAGTTTAGGGGGCCGCTATGGCTACACCTTC.